These 14 T cell receptor beta chains share one sample of origin, sequenced in a study of CD8 T cells in Susac syndrome. Random hexamers were used to reverse transcribe the RNA input (about 0.5 to 1 ug). TCRdb re-called the immunoSEQ multiplex PCR reads through MiXCR, storing one row per CDR3 protein. Here the sample spans almost 450,000 distinct CDR3 sequences, around 85% being singletons. Sequenced sample: CD8+ T cells from PBMCs. The receptors were gathered from a human donor with multiple sclerosis.

This chain joins TRBV6-2 or TRBV6-3 and TRBJ2-1; unclear D gene. Germline CDR1 MNHEY, CDR2 SVGEGT. This CDR3 is 13 amino acids long. V was pared by 0 bases and J by 8 bases, with 8 bases between. This CDR3 reads CASSYSISDEQFF. As DNA, the CDR3 is TGTGCCAGCAGTTACTCGATAAGCGATGAGCAGTTCTTC.

The rearrangement uses TRBV28 and TRBJ2-4; the match to TRBD2 covers 7 bases. Per germline, CDR1 MDHEN and CDR2 SYDVKM. V lost 5 bases to trimming and J lost 0 bases; unmatched junction nucleotides: 10. This CDR3 has 17 residues. The chain's CDR3 is CASSPVFLAVAKNIQYF. CDR3 nucleotides: TGTGCCAGCAGTCCCGTATTTCTAGCGGTAGCCAAAAACATTCAGTACTTC.

The genes are TRBV20-1 and TRBJ1-1; D gene ambiguous. V shed 1 base and J shed 8 bases, with 17 bases lying between them. Germline lookup yields CDR1 DFQATT and CDR2 SNEGSKA (reference sequence). The CDR3 contains 14 residues. CDR3 nucleotide sequence: TGCAGTGCTAGAGGTTGGGCGGAGTTGGGGGAAGCTTTCTTT. Encoded protein: CSARGWAELGEAFF.

The chain joins TRBV5-5 to TRBJ1-2; D gene uncertain. Trimming stripped 1 base from V and 4 bases from J, with 14 bases between. The CDR3 extends over 15 amino acids. Germline V gene lookup returns CDR1 SGHKS and CDR2 YYEKEE (reference sequence). The chain's CDR3 is CASSLSNSYSYGYTF. In DNA, the CDR3 is TGTGCCAGCAGCTTGTCGAACAGCTACTCCTATGGCTACACCTTC.

The V and J genes are TRBV27 and TRBJ2-3; D remains ambiguous. Germline CDR1 reads MNHEY; CDR2 reads SMNVEV (reference sequence). The CDR3 loop spans 13 amino acids. The V and J ends lost 5 bases and 3 bases respectively, with 9 bases between them. DNA of the CDR3: TGTGCCAGCAGTCTGTGCCAAACAGATACGCAGTATTTT. Encoded protein: CASSLCQTDTQYF.

The chain uses TRBV7-2 and TRBJ2-1, with 8 nucleotides matching TRBD1. J gave up 9 bases and V 4 bases, and 14 bases lay outside the gene matches. The CDR3 has 16 residues. Germline V lookup: CDR1 SGHTA, CDR2 FQGNSA. CDR3 nucleotide sequence: TGTGCCAGCAGCTCCGGGACAGGTCTAGAGTGGAGTGAGCAGTTCTTC. It yields the protein CASSSGTGLEWSEQFF.

The chain carries TRBV4-2 and TRBJ2-6, with D perhaps TRBD1 (6 bases). Between the trimmed V and J ends, which lost 1 base and 0 bases, there was a span of 13 bases. The CDR3 covers 18 residues. Germline lookup yields CDR1 LGHNA and CDR2 YNFKEQ. CDR3 region: CASSQGDPGVSGANVLTF. CDR3 bases: TGTGCCAGCAGCCAAGGGGATCCAGGGGTCTCTGGGGCCAACGTCCTGACTTTC.

The chain carries TRBV29-1 and TRBJ1-1; D unresolved. The V and J ends lost 1 base and 3 bases respectively, with 18 bases between them. The CDR3 covers 16 residues. Germline-derived CDR1 and CDR2 are SQVTM and ANQGSEA. CDR3 residues: CSVEGRPAREDTEAFF. In nucleotides, the CDR3 is TGCAGCGTTGAAGGGCGCCCGGCCCGGGAGGACACTGAAGCTTTCTTT.

This rearrangement joins TRBV5-4 to TRBJ2-1, with unresolved D. Trimming removed 4 bases at V and 4 bases at J, with 9 bases between. Germline V gene data show CDR1 as SGHNT and CDR2 as YYREEE (reference sequence). The CDR3 loop spans 13 amino acids. The CDR3 DNA reads as TGTGCCAGCAGCCCCCGGGTGTACAATGAGCAGTTCTTC. Residues: CASSPRVYNEQFF. Supplemented by reference TRBV5-4 and TRBJ2-1, the full variable domain reads ETGVTQSPTHLIKTRGQQVTLRCSSQSGHNTVSWYQQALGQGPQFIFQYYREEENGRGNFPPRFSGLQFPNYSSELNVNALELDDSALYLCASSPRVYNEQFFGPGTRLTVL.

The chain combines TRBV29-1 with TRBJ2-7; D is tentatively TRBD1 or TRBD2 (7 bases each). Germline V gene lookup returns CDR1 SQVTM and CDR2 ANQGSEA. Trimming removed 3 bases from V and 1 base from J, with 13 bases in between. The CDR3 has 14 residues. The CDR3 DNA follows: TGCAGCGTTGAGGGGGGGACAGTTTCCTACGAGCAGTACTTC. The encoded protein is CSVEGGTVSYEQYF.

The gene calls are TRBV20-1 and TRBJ2-7; D possibly matches TRBD1 or TRBD2 (5 bases each). Germline-derived CDR1 and CDR2 are DFQATT and SNEGSKA (reference sequence). CDR3 size: 14 residues. The V end lost 6 bases, the J end lost 3 bases, and 18 bases lay between the germline ends. CDR3 sequence: CSARASGSLYEQYF. In DNA, the CDR3 is TGCAGTGCCAGGGCGAGCGGATCCCTCTACGAGCAGTACTTC.

This chain links TRBV12-3 or TRBV12-4 with TRBJ1-1, with D tentatively TRBD1 (6 bases). The CDR3 is 12 amino acids. V lost 4 bases and J lost 11, with 14 bases in between. CDR3 sequence: CASSYPGVVAFF. CDR3 sequence (DNA): TGTGCCAGCAGTTACCCAGGGGTCGTGGCTTTCTTT.

In its sample, this clonotype was seen once. This sequence joins TRBV24-1 and TRBJ2-2, with D perhaps TRBD2 (5 bases). CDR1 is KGHDR, CDR2 SFDVKD, per germline. Deletions cut 6 bases from V and 7 bases from J, with 14 bases between. The CDR3 covers 14 residues. The CDR3 DNA is TGTGCCACCAGTTCGACTACCGACATCGGGGAGCTGTTTTTT. This codes for CATSSTTDIGELFF.

The J gene is TRBJ1-1, the V gene TRBV30; tentatively, D is TRBD1 (6 bases). The CDR3 has 11 amino acids. The germline V and J ends were trimmed by 4 bases and 7 bases, with 10 bases remaining between them. Germline V CDR1 and CDR2: GTSNPN, SVGIG (reference sequence). The CDR3 sequence: CAWTGEGEAFF. The CDR3 DNA sequence: TGTGCCTGGACAGGGGAGGGTGAAGCTTTCTTT.